This T cell receptor (beta chain) was observed in a study of T cell responses to AZD1222 COVID-19 vaccine. General study results and limits: It should be noted that donors were predominantly white British and more often female, and clonal diversity was possibly underestimated. Increased Spike-specific TCR breadth and depth were observed after two AZD1222 doses.

As to this clone: What it binds is not known.

Trimming took off 4 bases at V and 2 bases at J, with 14 bases between the two ends. Per germline, CDR1 SGHRS and CDR2 YFSETQ. CDR3 length: 15 amino acids. The method was immunoSEQ multiplex PCR; TCRdb's version includes in-frame clones alone and lacks a portion of them. The table has some 99,000 clones, 90% to 95% seen once. Here the sequenced sample was peripheral blood, taken on day 0 of AZD1222 vaccination. This rearrangement joins TRBV5-1 to TRBJ2-3; D gene uncertain. The clonotype was recovered from an adult in good health. CDR3 coding DNA: TGCGCCAGCAGCCTGGAAAAGGTTTTCACAGATACGCAGTATTTT. This gives the protein CASSLEKVFTDTQYF.